This TCR beta chain was recorded in a study of T cells expressing NK-cell markers (TCRdb year 2020). In the study overall: Fewer than ten donors provided sorted CD3+CD56+NKG2C+, CD3+CD56+NKG2C- and CD3+CD56-NKG2C+ T-cell subsets, whose TCR beta-chain repertoires were profiled. Of the eight sequenced donors, seven were found to be HCMV-seropositive and one was found to be HCMV-seronegative. Randomly selected healthy volunteers, three men and five women, were used as the eight sequenced donors. Sequencing of the libraries produced 2 x 150 bp reads on Illumina HiSeq 2000/2500, MiSeq or NextSeq.

Per the germline V gene, KGHSH is the CDR1 and LQKENI is the CDR2. From its cysteine to its phenylalanine, the CDR3 spans 14 amino acids. Only the protein is available. A commercial ELISA kit detecting HCMV-specific IgG in serum was used to determine HCMV serostatus. Ficoll density gradient centrifugation was used to isolate peripheral blood mononuclear cells from blood. Broader findings and caveats from the paper: Those dominant clonotypes were again the most abundant among CD3+CD56-NKG2C+ cells in four donors, at about 28.3-60.1%. For 5 or 6 donors, the dominant CD3+CD56+NKG2C+ clonotypes were among the top 10 CD8+ clonotypes and accounted for roughly 1.0-8% of CD8+ T cells. It remained unclear whether the expanded NKG2C-expressing T cell clones were specific for HCMV antigens.

Turning to this clonotype: Its antigen remains unidentified.

The instrument given in TCRdb is Illumina HiSeq 2000. TCR beta cDNA libraries were made by 5'RACE template switching that added a universal primer site and unique molecular identifiers. Synthesis of cDNA was primed from the TCR beta constant segment and was followed by two consecutive PCR amplification steps. From the authors' description of their analysis: Reads were demultiplexed and grouped by UMI with MIGEC, and clonotypes were assembled and quantified with MiTCR. To exclude erroneous sequences, any TCR cDNA sequence not supported by at least two reads was discarded. The tcR package was used for downstream repertoire analysis, with clonotypes matched between fractions based on CDR3 nucleotide sequence plus V segment. VDJmatch was used to annotate antigen specificity against VDJdb, with one amino acid substitution in CDR3 allowed. Each entry corresponds to one CDR3 protein sequence from reads that TCRdb reprocessed, and DNA is not given. TCRdb's processing, not the authors', yielded these V and J calls. The sample table records some 150,000 distinct CDR3 sequences. The top ten hold 9.5% to 15% of the sample.

What was sequenced was blood T cells: a sorted CD56 or NKG2C T cell subset, CD4+ or CD8+ T cells, or bulk PBMC T cells (not recorded which). This TCR was recovered from a young man in good health. Donor details come from another sample of the same person, matched by shared clones. The chain uses TRBV18 and TRBJ2-7. The CDR3 is CASSPPGQGAEQYF.